These 9 T cell receptor beta chains were all obtained from the same sample, sequenced in a study of CD8 T cells in Susac syndrome. Random hexamers were used to reverse transcribe an amount of about 0.45 to 1 ug RNA. Via MiXCR, TCRdb re-called the immunoSEQ multiplex PCR reads, giving one row per CDR3 protein. The table lists some 150,000 distinct CDR3 sequences, approximately 95% of them singletons, with 0.16% in the top ten. Sequences were obtained from CD4+ T cells from PBMCs. The receptors derive from a human donor with Susac syndrome.

The chain uses TRBV6-2 or TRBV6-3 and TRBJ2-3; no clear D. Germline V CDR1 and CDR2: MNHEY, SVGEGT. With 4 bases removed from V and 3 bases from J, the gap between germline ends came to 2 bases. The CDR3 loop spans 11 amino acids. As DNA, the CDR3 is TGTGCCAGCAGTTGGACAGATACGCAGTATTTT. As protein: CASSWTDTQYF.

This chain connects TRBV3-1 to TRBJ2-1; D gene ambiguous. This CDR3 has 13 amino acids. Germline V gene data show CDR1 as LGHDT and CDR2 as YNNKEL (reference sequence). V dropped 1 base and J dropped 1 base, with 2 bases sitting between them. In DNA form, the CDR3 reads TGTGCCAGCAGCCAAGGGTCCTACAATGAGCAGTTCTTC. Translation gives CASSQGSYNEQFF.

The chain combines TRBV12-3 or TRBV12-4 with TRBJ1-5, with a weak D call TRBD1 (5 bases). Trimming shortened V by 2 bases and J by 0 bases, and 14 bases separated the two germline ends. There are 17 residues in the CDR3. CDR3 in amino acids: CASSLIWGGNSNQPQHF. Written as DNA, the CDR3 is TGTGCCAGCAGTTTAATTTGGGGGGGAAATAGCAATCAGCCCCAGCATTTT.

V and J are TRBV20-1 and TRBJ2-1, with 9 bases aligning to TRBD2. The CDR3 length is 14 residues. Germline V gene lookup returns CDR1 DFQATT and CDR2 SNEGSKA (reference sequence). With 6 bases clipped from V and 5 bases from J, the junction kept 8 bases outside the gene matches. DNA for the CDR3: TGCAGTGCGCTGGGACTAGCAGTCCACAATGAGCAGTTCTTC. Amino acids: CSALGLAVHNEQFF.

The gene calls are TRBV14 and TRBJ2-2; D might be TRBD1 (6 bases). Germline V CDR1 and CDR2: SGHDN, FVKESK. The CDR3 extends over 14 amino acids. Trimming pared 1 base from V and 4 bases from J, leaving 7 bases between. The CDR3, as DNA: TGTGCCAGCAGCCAAGGGACAGTCACCGGGGAGCTGTTTTTT. Translated, it gives CASSQGTVTGELFF.

The chain employs TRBV2 and TRBJ1-4; no firm D call. This CDR3 comprises 14 residues. V was cut by 3 bases and J by 10 bases, with 15 bases left in between. Germline CDR1 is SNHLY and CDR2 is FYNNEI. CDR3 coding DNA: TGTGCCAGCAGTGATAAATGGTTAGAGGGAAAACTGTTTTTT. The encoded protein is CASSDKWLEGKLFF.

The chain combines TRBV29-1 with TRBJ2-2; D ambiguous. V shed 3 bases and J shed 1 base, with 6 bases lying between them. From germline, CDR1 is SQVTM and CDR2 ANQGSEA. The CDR3 loop spans 13 amino acids. CDR3 protein: CSVDVLNTGELFF. DNA for the CDR3: TGCAGCGTTGATGTCCTGAACACCGGGGAGCTGTTTTTT.

The V gene is TRBV20-1, the J gene TRBJ1-2; tentatively, D is TRBD1 (5 bases). The CDR3 runs 13 residues. V lost 0 bases and J 4 bases, leaving 9 bases between the germline ends. Per the germline V gene, CDR1 is DFQATT and CDR2 is SNEGSKA (reference sequence). CDR3 amino acids: CSAREGTFYGYTF. Written as DNA, the CDR3 is TGCAGTGCTAGAGAAGGGACCTTCTATGGCTACACCTTC.

The chain carries TRBV6-4 and TRBJ2-3; 9 bases are a match to TRBD2. The length of the CDR3 is 16 residues. Germline assignment: CDR1 MRHNA and CDR2 SNTAGT. The V and J ends lost 3 bases and 2 bases, in that order; junction bases with no gene match: 6. This chain's CDR3 is CASSEGLAGTTDTQYF. The CDR3 bases are TGTGCCAGCAGTGAGGGGCTAGCGGGGACCACAGATACGCAGTATTTT.